This T cell receptor (beta chain) emerged from a study of CD4 T cells in relation to SARS-CoV-2 and coronaviruses. On the study more broadly: The negative reference was HIV-1 Nef peptide pool or peptide-free culture.

Study results and limitations: In approximately 70% of donors, memory CD4+ clonotypes crossrecognized SARS-CoV-2 and at least one common cold coronavirus spike.

The unexposed donors gave CD4+ T cells in 2011-2018, prior to COVID-19. The cells were cultured for around ten days before CD4+ T cells were isolated. As cell numbers allowed, unexposed-donor CD4+ T cells faced SARS-CoV-2 S/N and four cold-coronavirus spikes. Half the medium was replaced with IL-2 medium on days 3 and 7. The CDR3 has 13 amino acids. Germline assignment: CDR1 SGHKS and CDR2 YYEKEE (reference sequence). Trimming took 0 bases from V and 5 from J, leaving 8 bases between them. A remark on this clone: Its antigen is unidentified.

The method was immunoSEQ multiplex PCR; TCRdb's version includes in-frame clones alone and lacks a portion of them. The sample lists roughly 15,000 clones, about 80% occurring once. The source of this sequence is a human donor in good health. The chain joins TRBV5-5 to TRBJ1-2; no clear D gene. Sequenced material: CD4+ T cells from PBMCs, cultured in vitro. The CDR3 DNA sequence: TGTGCCAGCAGCTTGGTGGTGGAGTATGGCTACACCTTC. As protein: CASSLVVEYGYTF.